This paragraph reports one TCR beta chain. Antigen: not known. Germline is not matched at one junction end, which may reflect a read error. It was with 60 Vbeta and 13 Jbeta primers that the PCR ran. TCRdb keeps only in-frame clones here, not all; method: immunoSEQ multiplex PCR. Here the sample spans about 180,000 clones, around 80% being singletons. The sample belongs to a study of cytomegalovirus exposure and HLA in healthy donors. Study-wide findings and caveats: Analyses of presence/absence relied on an assumption of roughly uniform sequencing depth across donors. Researchers reportedly found TCR beta sequences accurately predicted most subjects' HLA-A and HLA-B alleles.

Germline assignment: CDR1 SEHNR and CDR2 FQNEAQ (reference sequence). The CDR3 is 16 residues long. Specimen: PBMCs. The TCR comes from a woman aged 55-75 years in good health and CMV-seropositive. This chain links TRBV7-9 with TRBJ2-7; 12 positions agree with TRBD1. CDR3 region: CSSSLQGQGAGYEQYF. The CDR3 DNA follows: TGTTCCAGCAGCTTACAGGGACAGGGGGCTGGCTACGAGCAGTACTTC. Drawing the rest from reference TRBV7-9 and TRBJ2-7, the complete variable domain is DTGVSQNPRHKITKRGQNVTFRCDPISEHNRLYWYRQTLGQGPEFLTYFQNEAQLEKSRLLSDRFSAERPKGSFSTLEIQRTEQGDSAMYLCSSSLQGQGAGYEQYFGPGTRLTVT.